The T cell receptor (beta chain) described here comes from a study of cytomegalovirus exposure and HLA in healthy donors (TCRdb year 2017). The study in broad terms: According to an earlier analysis of a few hundred of the donors, 150 million to 200 million T cells yielded over 100 million unique TCR beta sequences and about 300 Gb of sequence data. All discovery cohort repertoires had been generated on a single sequencing platform. Both class I and class II loci were covered by HLA typing, at four-digit resolution. A later analysis re-examined previously published TCR beta repertoires from 600 to 700 donors and added high-resolution HLA genotyping to investigate patterns of TCR occurrence. An earlier analysis of some 600 of the donors applied high-throughput TCR beta sequencing to assess whether each TCR beta V gene segment acted as functional or pseudogenic. The study was designed to test whether signatures of past pathogen exposure could be identified by cataloging public T cell receptors. Across roughly 420 genotyped donors of the cohort, an average of about 200,000 unique TCR beta nucleotide sequences per donor were sequenced, and approximately 19% of those sequences were non-productive. An early release covering about 600 HLA-typed donors comprised approximately 290 gigabases of sequencing data and roughly 86 million unique TCR sequences. Alongside the repertoire data, information on donor age, sex, ethnicity and CMV serostatus was compiled. A later genetic analysis took genome-wide SNP genotypes for 398 of the 666 donors and used that subset as a discovery cohort. The number of typed donors differed by locus: roughly 620-640 for A, B, C, DRB1 and DQB1; 500 to 550 for DQA1; some 610 for DPA1; and around 470 for DPB1. The later analysis used no new phenotypic data to find candidate immune exposures, relying instead on TCR beta sequences and their occurrence across donors. To predict cytomegalovirus infection status, the study brought together high-throughput TCR immunosequencing, statistical association of individual TCRs with disease status, and machine learning. Because of strong linkage in the cohort, 5 or 6 DR-DQ haplotypes were treated as single units for association and clustering. The study profiled the T cell repertoires of some 610 subjects by immunosequencing and related them to cytomegalovirus serostatus. Of the roughly 430 genotyped donors, approximately 80% fell in the genetic ancestry cluster associated with self-reported Caucasian donors. A separate validation cohort of 100 to 150 different subjects was used in addition to the approximately 640-subject first cohort.

The germline V gene (reference sequence) specifies LNHDA as CDR1 and SQIVND as CDR2. The CDR3 has 10 amino acids, counting both end residues. The library was obtained by the immunoSEQ multiplex PCR assay. For the multiplex PCR, a mixture combining 60 forward primers for TCR Vbeta segments and 13 reverse primers for TCR Jbeta segments was used. The CDR3 region of rearranged TCR beta genes was amplified from genomic DNA by a multiplex PCR assay. Amplified TCR beta libraries were sequenced as 87-base-pair reads on the Illumina HiSeq System. The authors processed their data as follows. In a later analysis, tens of millions of unique TCR beta chains were counted across the 500 to 850 repertoires, and roughly 11 million of these chains were shared by at least two donors. Raw reads were error-corrected and collapsed into unique sequences with a nearest-neighbor algorithm that merged closely related sequences to remove PCR and sequencing errors. CDR3 sequences were aligned to IMGT reference sequences to assign V, D and J gene segments. For a sequence to be retained, at least a six-nucleotide match to both a V gene segment and a J gene segment was required. Rearrangements were called productive when the CDR3 lacked stop codons and stayed in frame with V and J; all others were non-productive. CDR3 was defined by IMGT convention, running from the second conserved V-encoded cysteine to the conserved J-encoded phenylalanine. The earlier analysis of about 560 of the donors excluded any sequence lacking an unambiguous match to a single V gene segment. An earlier analysis of almost 600 of the donors classified V segments as functional when productive rearrangements were above 56.7% and as segregating when the standard deviation between donors was above 5%. A statistical classification framework was built to diagnose cytomegalovirus status from the catalog of TCR beta chain sequences. V and J gene assignment, in a later analysis, came from comparing TCR nucleotide sequences with IMGT/GENE-DB human TR gene sequences. The TCRdist pipeline was used in a later analysis to assign CDR3 sequences and most-parsimonious VDJ recombination scenarios. In a later analysis, each TCR beta chain was defined by its CDR3 amino acid sequence together with its V-gene family, and reads without a unique V-gene family were excluded. A later analysis removed several hundred highly shared, low-generation-probability nucleotide sequences to deal with suspected cross-contamination and a sequencing artifact. A later analysis calculated a clonal expansion index for each public chain from normalized within-repertoire ranks of inferred template counts. In a later analysis, generation probabilities were computed with a VDJ recombination model fitted to out-of-frame rearrangements, and the resulting probabilities were checked against IGoR. In a later analysis, hypergeometric tests were used to score TCR-TCR, TCR-HLA and TCR-CMV co-occurrence, with a repertoire-size bias correction applied to TCR pairs. In a later analysis, false discovery rates were estimated by permuting HLA or CMV assignments 20 times. In a later analysis, co-occurring TCRs were grouped using DBSCAN, with TCRdist sequence similarity added in when clustering inside HLA-allele-positive subsets. For co-occurrence clustering, repertoires with fewer than 30,000 or more than 120,000 public chains were excluded, along with about five repertoires with anomalous nucleotide sharing. TCRdb carries this immuneACCESS record with in-frame sequences only. Its versions omit some clonotypes, under half of them owing to an unresolved V gene in the studies checked, with the rest unexplained. V and J calls and clone size are those listed in that table; D and trimming were worked out from the DNA. The table for this sample records 100,000 to 150,000 clones. The biggest ten clones account for over 2% of the sample.

Overall results and qualifications from the work: In a later analysis, several top co-occurrence clusters were reported to appear linked to parvovirus B19, influenza, CMV and Epstein-Barr virus. A cluster of highly shared sequence variants was judged likely to represent a technical artifact of the sequencing pipeline. An earlier analysis of approximately 530 of the donors showed that most TCR beta V segments appeared in productive rearrangements either about 87% or about 30% of the time, which broadly matched IMGT annotations. A later analysis found that TCR association rates varied across HLA loci, with DRB1 alleles showing the most associated TCRs and HLA-C alleles the fewest. Some IMGT-functional V segments, including TRBV6-2 and TRBV6-3, could not be told apart with the 87-base-pair reads, so those segments were excluded. Sequencing depth was assumed to be roughly uniform across donors in the presence/absence analyses, though that assumption may not hold. The study listed 150 to 200 TCR beta chains as associated with cytomegalovirus. In a later analysis, most CMV-associated TCR beta chains were found to appear HLA-restricted, with HLA associations seemingly driven largely by CMV exposure. At a false discovery rate of 0.05, a later analysis linked roughly 17,000 TCR beta sequences to specific HLA alleles. A further reported finding was that TCR beta sequences accurately predicted the HLA-A and HLA-B alleles for most subjects in the first cohort. In both the original and validation cohorts, the classifier was reported to diagnose cytomegalovirus status with high specificity and sensitivity. Assigning TCR associations to individual alleles was difficult when HLA alleles, especially DR and DQ, strongly co-occurred. The cohort was sequenced for TCR beta chains only, and without alpha or paired-chain data the features that could be detected were limited. Immune exposure information for the cohort was limited to CMV serostatus. Because some donors lacked HLA typing at each locus, the association tests relied only on the typed subset. Compared with equally common non-associated chains, HLA-associated TCR beta chains in a later analysis were more clonally expanded and had lower generation probabilities. Linkage disequilibrium might explain the correlated functional status among segregating V segments, but an unknown experimental factor could not be excluded. Because counts were too low, roughly 17 rarely observed V segments, including chromosome 9 orphons, were left out of the earlier analysis of a few hundred of the donors. V-gene and J-gene trimming of TCR beta chains was associated with a missense DCLRE1C variant in a later genetic analysis, and the association was replicated in an independent cohort. Three of the identified cytomegalovirus-associated TCR beta chains were confirmed in vitro to be specific for cytomegalovirus antigens. Most TCR sequences were observed very rarely across donors, whereas some public TCRs were present in many individuals. It was suggested by the authors that the approach could potentially be generalized to other disease states and immunological phenotypes. Compared with the roughly 600-donor mean, donors in an Asian-associated ancestry cluster had fewer N-insertions in productive TCRs, according to a later genetic analysis.

A remark on this clone: Its cognate antigen has yet to be identified. A read error is likely, as this CDR3 ends without the conserved phenylalanine or tryptophan. The limits of the CDR3 on the DNA are not certain, so only TCRdb's listed CDR3 is given.

The cohort comprised fewer than 700 healthy bone marrow donors. At the time of sampling, all cohort members were nominally healthy, though unrecorded immune exposures were likely present. The donor tested CMV seronegative, placing the donor among the approximately 400 seronegative members of the cohort. Each donor provided a peripheral blood sample, and peripheral blood mononuclear cells were used for TCR beta sequencing. The Qiagen DNeasy Blood Extraction Kit was used to extract genomic DNA from the blood cell samples. Here the chain combines TRBV19 and TRBJ1-5. Material: PBMCs. The TCR originated in a middle-aged man in good health and CMV-seronegative. Here the CDR3 is given as CASRRDRGNY.